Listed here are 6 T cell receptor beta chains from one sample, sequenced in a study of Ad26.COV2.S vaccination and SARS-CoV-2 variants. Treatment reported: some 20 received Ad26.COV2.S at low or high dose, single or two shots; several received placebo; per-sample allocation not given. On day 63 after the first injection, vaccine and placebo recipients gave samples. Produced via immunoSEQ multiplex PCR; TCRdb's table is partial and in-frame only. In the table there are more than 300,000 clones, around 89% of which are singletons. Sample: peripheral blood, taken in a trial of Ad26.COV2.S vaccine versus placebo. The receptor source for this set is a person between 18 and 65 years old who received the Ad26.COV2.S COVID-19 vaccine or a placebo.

The CDR3 coding sequence is TGTGCCAGCGGGCAGAACTATGGCTACACCTTC. Translation: CASGQNYGYTF. The chain employs TRBV6-5 and TRBJ1-2; no reliable D call. CDR1 and CDR2 (germline): MNHEY, SVGAGI. The V and J ends lost 8 bases and 2 bases respectively, with 6 bases between them. CDR3 length equals 11 residues.

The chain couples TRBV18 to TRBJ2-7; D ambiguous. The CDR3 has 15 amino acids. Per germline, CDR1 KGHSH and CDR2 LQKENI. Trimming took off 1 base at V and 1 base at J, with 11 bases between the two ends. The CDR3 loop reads CASSPQPTLSYEQYF. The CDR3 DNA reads TGTGCCAGCTCACCACAACCAACATTGTCCTACGAGCAGTACTTC.

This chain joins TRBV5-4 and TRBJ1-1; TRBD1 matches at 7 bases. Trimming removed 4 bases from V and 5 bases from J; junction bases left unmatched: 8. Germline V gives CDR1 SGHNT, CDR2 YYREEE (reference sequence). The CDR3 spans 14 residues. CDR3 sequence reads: CASSPEQGRTEAFF. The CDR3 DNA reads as TGTGCCAGCAGCCCTGAACAGGGGAGGACTGAAGCTTTCTTT.

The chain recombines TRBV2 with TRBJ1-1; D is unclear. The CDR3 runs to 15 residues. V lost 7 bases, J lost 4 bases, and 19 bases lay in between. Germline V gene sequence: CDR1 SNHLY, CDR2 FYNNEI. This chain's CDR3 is CASTSWAGVGTEAFF. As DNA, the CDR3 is TGTGCCAGCACCTCGTGGGCCGGGGTTGGCACTGAAGCTTTCTTT.

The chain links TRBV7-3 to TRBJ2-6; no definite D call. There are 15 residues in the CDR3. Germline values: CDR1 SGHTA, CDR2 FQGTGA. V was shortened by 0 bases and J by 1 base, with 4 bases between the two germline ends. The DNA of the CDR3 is TGTGCCAGCAGCTTAACCTCTTCTGGGGCCAACGTCCTGACTTTC. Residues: CASSLTSSGANVLTF.

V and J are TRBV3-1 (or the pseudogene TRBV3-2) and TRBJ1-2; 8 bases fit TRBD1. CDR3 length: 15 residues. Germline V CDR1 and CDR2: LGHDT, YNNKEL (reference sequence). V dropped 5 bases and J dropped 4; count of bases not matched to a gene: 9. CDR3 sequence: CASSLSTGQGYGYTF. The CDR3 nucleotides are TGTGCCAGCAGCTTAAGCACCGGACAGGGCTATGGCTACACCTTC.